These 18 T cell receptor beta chains originate from one sample sequenced in a study of identical twins (dated by TCRdb to 2015 to 2016). Receptor amplification or capture employed 5' RACE. The sequencer listed for this sample is Illumina HiSeq 2000. Using fastp trimming at Q25 and MiXCR clonotype assembly, TCRdb reanalyzed the public sequencing data and kept in-frame beta chains. All rows with the same CDR3 protein become a single entry with the most common DNA and genes. Here the sample has over 200,000 distinct CDR3 sequences; over 8% occur a single time. The ten largest clones add up to 5.1% of the sample. Sequences were obtained from memory (CD45RO+) T cells sorted from blood. The cell subset or site label of this sample denotes: CD45RO+ enriched T cells. Every receptor here comes from a woman younger than 30 in good health.

This clonotype was counted between two and nine times. V usage is TRBV9 and J usage is TRBJ1-5; a possible D gene is TRBD1 (5 bases). The CDR3 is 14 amino acids. Trimming stripped 0 bases from V and 7 bases from J, with 11 bases between. CDR1 SGDLS and CDR2 YYNGEE come from the germline V gene. The CDR3 sequence is CASSVAPDIQPQHF. The CDR3 coding sequence is TGTGCCAGCAGCGTAGCTCCGGACATCCAGCCCCAGCATTTT.

This clonotype has only a few counts. The CDR3 region is CAWSNSLDSAQHF. The CDR3 DNA follows: TGTGCCTGGAGTAATAGTCTGGATTCCGCCCAGCATTTT. This rearrangement joins TRBV30 to TRBJ1-5; D gene unclear. CDR3 length: 13 residues. Looked up from germline, CDR1 is GTSNPN and CDR2 is SVGIG (reference sequence). Trimming removed 2 bases from V and 11 bases from J, with 16 bases in between.

This clonotype was seen only a few times. This rearrangement joins TRBV5-6 to TRBJ2-1; D gene unclear. V lost 0 bases, J lost 1 base, and 5 bases lay in between. This CDR3 spans 14 amino acids. Germline CDR1 SGHDT, CDR2 YYEEEE. CDR3 protein: CASSLDLSYNEQFF. For the CDR3, the DNA is TGTGCCAGCAGCTTGGACTTATCCTACAATGAGCAGTTCTTC.

The chain recombines TRBV7-2 with TRBJ1-2; D possibly corresponds to TRBD1 (5 bases). V gave up 0 bases and J gave up 8 bases, with 13 bases separating them. CDR3 length: 14 amino acids. Per germline, CDR1 SGHTA and CDR2 FQGNSA. This chain's CDR3 is CASSLAAGLGGYTF. In DNA, the CDR3 is TGTGCCAGCAGCTTAGCAGCGGGGCTTGGGGGCTACACCTTC.

This clonotype came up many times. The chain joins TRBV29-1 to TRBJ2-1, with 7 bases that match TRBD1. CDR3 length: 16 residues. V was pared by 6 bases and J by 0 bases, with 11 bases of the junction left unmatched. Germline CDR1 is SQVTM and CDR2 is ANQGSEA. CDR3 in DNA: TGCAGCGTAGCTAACCGACAGGGCAGCTCCTACAATGAGCAGTTCTTC. This gives the protein CSVANRQGSSYNEQFF.

This clonotype came up a few times. V usage is TRBV20-1 and J usage is TRBJ2-7; TRBD1 might be the D (6 bases). Trimming shortened V by 6 bases and J by 5 bases, and 14 bases separated the two germline ends. CDR1 and CDR2 (germline): DFQATT, SNEGSKA (reference sequence). CDR3 length: 12 amino acids. The CDR3 region is CSATSTGNEQYF. In DNA form, the CDR3 reads TGCAGTGCCACCTCCACAGGGAACGAGCAGTACTTC.

The V call is TRBV7-2, the J call TRBJ1-1; 8 bases map to TRBD1. The CDR3 spans 17 residues. V gave up 0 bases and J gave up 2 bases; unmatched junction bases: 8. Germline CDR1 is SGHTA and CDR2 is FQGNSA. In DNA, the CDR3 is TGTGCCAGCAGCTTAGCCCCAAGGACAGGGCTCAACACTGAAGCTTTCTTT. It translates to CASSLAPRTGLNTEAFF.

The CDR3 is CASRALSYNEQFF. CDR3 DNA: TGTGCCAGCAGGGCCCTAAGCTACAATGAGCAGTTCTTC. This chain uses TRBV2 with TRBJ2-1; D is unresolved. Germline V gene lookup returns CDR1 SNHLY and CDR2 FYNNEI. The CDR3 runs 13 residues. The V and J ends lost 6 bases and 3 bases respectively, with 9 bases between them.

The chain links TRBV6-1 to TRBJ2-1, with TRBD2 identical over 10 bases. V gave up 7 bases and J gave up 9 bases; unmatched junction bases: 12. Per germline, CDR1 MNHNS and CDR2 SASEGT. The CDR3 contains 15 residues. CDR3 region: CASTRGTSDWGEQFF. The CDR3 DNA reads as TGTGCCAGCACCAGGGGGACTAGCGACTGGGGTGAGCAGTTCTTC.

The chain carries TRBV20-1 and TRBJ2-5; 7 bases fit TRBD2. The germline CDR1 and CDR2 sequences are DFQATT and SNEGSKA (reference sequence). The ends lost 0 bases at V and 1 base at J; junction bases unmatched: 8. CDR3 length equals 16 residues. CDR3 sequence (DNA): TGCAGTGCTAGAGAATCTAGCGGAGCTATCCAAGAGACCCAGTACTTC. It is translated as CSARESSGAIQETQYF.

This clonotype was seen a handful of times. The V call is TRBV7-2, the J call TRBJ2-1; 7 bases match TRBD2. Trimming cost V 1 base and J 1 base; bases outside gene matches: 7. The CDR3 spans 17 residues. CDR1 is SGHTA and CDR2 is FQGNSA in the germline V gene. The CDR3 DNA is TGTGCCAGCAGCTTAGGTAGCGGGTCCCTTTCCTACAATGAGCAGTTCTTC. It encodes CASSLGSGSLSYNEQFF.

This clonotype was observed at least ten times. The rearrangement links TRBV12-3 or TRBV12-4 to TRBJ2-5; perhaps TRBD1 as D (6 bases). The CDR3 covers 16 residues. V dropped 7 bases and J dropped 2 bases, with 20 bases sitting between them. The CDR3 nucleotides read TGTGCCAGCACCCCACAACGGTGGACAGAACAAGAGACCCAGTACTTC. Translating it yields CASTPQRWTEQETQYF.

This clonotype appeared many times. The V call is TRBV5-1, the J call TRBJ2-1; D may correspond to TRBD1 or TRBD2 (5 bases each). V lost 9 bases to trimming and J lost 8 bases, with 18 bases between them. This CDR3 is 13 amino acids long. Per germline, CDR1 SGHRS and CDR2 YFSETQ. The CDR3 nucleotides are TGCGCCAAGACAGCGGTACTCAGCGATGAGCAGTTCTTC. Residues: CAKTAVLSDEQFF.

This clonotype has a handful of counts. This chain connects TRBV20-1 to TRBJ1-4, with D unclear. The V end was cut by 1 base, the J end by 11 bases, with 11 bases between. This CDR3 spans 12 amino acids. Germline CDR1 is DFQATT and CDR2 is SNEGSKA (reference sequence). The CDR3 loop reads CSARGQESKLFF. CDR3 coding DNA: TGCAGTGCTAGAGGCCAGGAGAGCAAACTGTTTTTT.

The chain joins TRBV10-3 to TRBJ2-3; TRBD1 is a possible D gene (8 bases). The V and J ends lost 6 bases and 5 bases respectively, with 15 bases between them. The CDR3 is made up of 14 amino acids. Germline CDR1 reads ENHRY; CDR2 reads SYGVKD. DNA of the CDR3: TGTGCCATCAGGACACAGGGGGGGGAAGATACGCAGTATTTT. Protein product: CAIRTQGGEDTQYF.

This clonotype was counted only a few times. The V and J genes are TRBV12-3 or TRBV12-4 and TRBJ1-1, with D maybe TRBD1 (5 bases). The CDR3 consists of 15 residues. Deletions cut 5 bases from V and 1 base from J, with 14 bases between. In nucleotides, the CDR3 is TGTGCCAGCAGTGCCGGGGGACGGGCGAACACTGAAGCTTTCTTT. The encoded protein is CASSAGGRANTEAFF.

This clonotype was found many times. The chain has TRBV5-6 and TRBJ1-1; D gene ambiguous. The ends were cut back, 5 bases at V and 1 base at J, with 12 bases in the middle. The CDR3 runs to 14 residues. CDR1 SGHDT and CDR2 YYEEEE come from the germline V gene. Here the CDR3 DNA reads TGTGCCAGCAGTTTAGAGATGCAGAACACTGAAGCTTTCTTT. Residues: CASSLEMQNTEAFF.

This clonotype turned up a few times. V gene TRBV25-1 combines with J gene TRBJ2-1; D unclear. V lost 2 bases and J 5 bases, leaving 16 bases between the germline ends. The CDR3 spans 16 residues. Per the germline V gene, CDR1 is MGHDK and CDR2 is SYGVNS. CDR3 sequence (DNA): TGTGCCAGCAGTGAAGTTGGGGTCTCCTTGGACAATGAGCAGTTCTTC. As protein: CASSEVGVSLDNEQFF.